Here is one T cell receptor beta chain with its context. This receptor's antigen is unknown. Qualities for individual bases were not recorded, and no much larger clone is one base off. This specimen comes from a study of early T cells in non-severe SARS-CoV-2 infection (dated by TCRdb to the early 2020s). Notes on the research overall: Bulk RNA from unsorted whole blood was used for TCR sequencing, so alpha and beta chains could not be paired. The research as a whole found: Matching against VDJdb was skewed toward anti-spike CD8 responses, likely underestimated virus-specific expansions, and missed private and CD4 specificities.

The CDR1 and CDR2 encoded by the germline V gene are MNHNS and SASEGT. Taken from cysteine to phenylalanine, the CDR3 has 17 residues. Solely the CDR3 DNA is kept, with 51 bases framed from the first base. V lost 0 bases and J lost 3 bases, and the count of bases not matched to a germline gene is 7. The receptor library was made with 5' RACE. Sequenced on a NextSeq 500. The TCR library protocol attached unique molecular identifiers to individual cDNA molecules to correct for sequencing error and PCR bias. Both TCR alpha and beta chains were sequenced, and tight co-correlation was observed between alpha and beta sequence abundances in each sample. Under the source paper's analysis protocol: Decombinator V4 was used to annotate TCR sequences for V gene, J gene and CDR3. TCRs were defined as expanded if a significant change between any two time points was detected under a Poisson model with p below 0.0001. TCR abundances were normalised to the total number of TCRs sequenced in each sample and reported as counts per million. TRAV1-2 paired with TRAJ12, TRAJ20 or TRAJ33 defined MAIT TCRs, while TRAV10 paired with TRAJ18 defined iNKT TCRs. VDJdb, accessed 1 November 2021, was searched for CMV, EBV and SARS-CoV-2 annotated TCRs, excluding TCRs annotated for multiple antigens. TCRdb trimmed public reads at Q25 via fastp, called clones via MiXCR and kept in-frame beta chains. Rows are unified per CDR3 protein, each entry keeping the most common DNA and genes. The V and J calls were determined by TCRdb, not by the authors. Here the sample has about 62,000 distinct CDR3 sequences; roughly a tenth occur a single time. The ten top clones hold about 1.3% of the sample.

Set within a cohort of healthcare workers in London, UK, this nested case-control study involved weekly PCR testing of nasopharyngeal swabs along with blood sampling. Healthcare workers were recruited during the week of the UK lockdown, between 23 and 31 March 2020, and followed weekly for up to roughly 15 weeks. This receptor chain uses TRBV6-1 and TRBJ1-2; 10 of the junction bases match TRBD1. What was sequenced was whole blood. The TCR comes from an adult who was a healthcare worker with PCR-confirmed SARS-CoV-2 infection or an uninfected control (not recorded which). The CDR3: CASSEALRQGAYYGYTF. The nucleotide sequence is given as TGTGCCAGCAGTGAAGCCCTAAGACAGGGGGCATACTATGGCTACACCTTC.